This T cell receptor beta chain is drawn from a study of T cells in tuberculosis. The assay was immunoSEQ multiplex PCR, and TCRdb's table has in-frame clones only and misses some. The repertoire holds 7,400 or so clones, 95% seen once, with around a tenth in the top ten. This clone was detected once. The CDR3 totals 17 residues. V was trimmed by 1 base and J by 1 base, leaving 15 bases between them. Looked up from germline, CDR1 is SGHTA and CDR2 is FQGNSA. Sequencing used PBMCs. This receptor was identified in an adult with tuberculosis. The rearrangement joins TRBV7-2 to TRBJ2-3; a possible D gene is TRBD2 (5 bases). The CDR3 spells CASSLGGRRAGTDTQYF. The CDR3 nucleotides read TGTGCCAGCAGCTTAGGCGGTAGGCGGGCGGGCACAGATACGCAGTATTTT.